Sequencing of this T cell receptor beta chain was carried out in a study of blood T cell repertoires in COVID-19. Looking at the study overall: The United States, Italy and Spain provided the acute and convalescent COVID-19 samples. From T cells, B-cell-depleted T cells, or PBMCs came the material, which was cDNA or gDNA.

The Seattle patients joined while their infection was active and were tracked longitudinally afterward. In the original workflow: Amplification of reference gene primers provided the estimated nucleated cell counts. Sequencing was performed with immunoSEQ multiplex PCR; in TCRdb, only in-frame clones are kept and a portion is missing. V, J and clone size derive from that table, while D and trimming were established from the DNA sequence. The profile shows 200,000 to 250,000 clones, about 85% of them singletons. The clonotype originates from a woman aged 50 to 60 with COVID-19, enrolled during active disease. The sequencing input was peripheral blood.

CDR3: CASSASTGGNYMNTEAFF. The CDR3 DNA follows: TGTGCCAGCAGCGCATCTACCGGGGGGAATTACATGAACACTGAAGCTTTCTTT. The chain carries TRBV11-3 and TRBJ1-1; tentative D call: TRBD1 (5 bases). Trimming removed 5 bases from V and 0 bases from J, with 22 bases in between. The germline gives CDR1 SGHNT, CDR2 YENEEA. The CDR3 covers 18 residues.